A single sample gave rise to the 7 T cell receptor beta chains below, sequenced in a study of blood T cell repertoires in COVID-19. The data were produced by immunoSEQ multiplex PCR, yet TCRdb's version contains in-frame clones alone and is incomplete. Among some 180,000 clones listed, about 88% were seen once. Sequencing input: peripheral blood. The receptors shown here come from a woman aged 80 or over with COVID-19, enrolled during active disease.

This rearrangement joins TRBV7-8 to TRBJ1-1; a weak D match, TRBD1 (5 bases). Trimming cost V 4 bases and J 4 bases, with 19 bases left between them. The germline V gene encodes CDR1 SGHVS and CDR2 FQNEAQ. The CDR3 spans 16 residues. CDR3 DNA: TGTGCCAGCAGCTCGACCTCAGGGTGGGGAGGCACTGAAGCTTTCTTT. As protein: CASSSTSGWGGTEAFF.

The chain links TRBV28 to TRBJ1-1; 9 bases are shared with TRBD1. V shed 6 bases, J shed 3 bases, and the junction held 8 bases outside the gene matches. The CDR3 is made up of 15 amino acids. In germline, CDR1 is MDHEN, CDR2 SYDVKM. The CDR3 nucleotides read TGTGCCAGCAGGTACAGGGGGCGGATGGACACTGAAGCTTTCTTT. It specifies CASRYRGRMDTEAFF.

The chain has TRBV5-1 and TRBJ2-2; 7 bases align to TRBD1. This CDR3 comprises 17 residues. Germline V gene data show CDR1 as SGHRS and CDR2 as YFSETQ. With 3 bases clipped from V and 0 bases from J, the junction kept 8 bases outside the gene matches. This CDR3 reads CASSWGGTAANTGELFF. The CDR3 DNA reads TGCGCCAGCAGCTGGGGTGGGACAGCCGCGAACACCGGGGAGCTGTTTTTT.

The V gene is TRBV4-3, the J gene TRBJ1-4; D not certain. CDR3 size: 13 residues. Trimming stripped 1 base from V and 7 bases from J, with 7 bases between. The germline V gene encodes CDR1 LGHNA and CDR2 YSLEER. CDR3 in DNA: TGCGCCAGCAGCCAAGGCCGGGGTGAAAAACTGTTTTTT. As protein: CASSQGRGEKLFF.

The rearrangement links TRBV28 to TRBJ1-2, with TRBD1 identical over 8 bases. V lost 7 bases, J lost 4 bases, and 8 bases stayed unmatched. The CDR3 consists of 14 residues. Germline assignment: CDR1 MDHEN and CDR2 SYDVKM. CDR3 coding DNA: TGTGCCAGCACCCGACAGGGGAACTTCTATGGCTACACCTTC. It encodes CASTRQGNFYGYTF.

The gene calls are TRBV7-8 and TRBJ2-3; no clear D gene. Germline assignment: CDR1 SGHVS and CDR2 FQNEAQ. CDR3 length: 14 amino acids. The V end was cut by 2 bases, the J end by 8 bases, with 14 bases between. DNA of the CDR3: TGTGCCAGCAGCTTAATTCTTAGCCTCGGTACGCAGTATTTT. Its protein is CASSLILSLGTQYF.

The chain is built from TRBV19 and TRBJ2-1, with D maybe TRBD2 (5 bases). Germline CDR1 LNHDA, CDR2 SQIVND (reference sequence). The CDR3 runs to 13 residues. V was trimmed by 4 bases and J by 8 bases, leaving 12 bases between them. The CDR3 DNA follows: TGTGCCAGTAGTAGTCCTAGCCTCGATGAGCAGTTCTTC. Its protein is CASSSPSLDEQFF.